What follows is one T cell receptor (beta chain) and its context. The target antigen is unknown. This CDR3 is also generated by other DNA sequences in the sample. The investigators reverse transcribed all of the isolated RNA, so they sequenced expressed TCRB transcripts. The assay was immunoSEQ multiplex PCR, and TCRdb's table has in-frame clones only and misses some. The table has 150,000 to 200,000 clones, about 8.1% seen once. Trimming took off 6 bases at V and 4 bases at J, with 10 bases between the two ends. The CDR3 consists of 14 residues. Germline V gene data show CDR1 as SNHLY and CDR2 as FYNNEI. The data were taken from a study of beta chain features in type 1 diabetes. There was one heparinised blood draw per donor, averaging roughly 110 mL. CD45RO/CCR7/CD25/CD127/CD95/CD27 staining was used to isolate CD4+ naive, central memory, regulatory and stem cell-like memory cells by sorting. Findings and limits, study-wide: Researchers reported that naive, central memory and Treg TCRB repertoires appeared more similar in patients than in healthy donors. Significant though moderate, a shortening of TCRB CDR3s appeared in all four CD4+ subsets of Type 1 diabetes patients. VDJ junctions in type 1 diabetes patients carried more deletions and fewer insertions.

The receptor was isolated from a woman between 18 and 29 years old with type 1 diabetes. What was sequenced was central memory CD4+ T cells from blood. This sequence joins TRBV2 and TRBJ1-6; weak D call: TRBD1 (6 bases). The CDR3 sequence is CASSADSYNSPLHF. CDR3 in DNA: TGTGCCAGCAGCGCGGACAGTTATAATTCACCCCTCCACTTT. The full variable domain, its missing parts supplied by reference TRBV2 and TRBJ1-6, is EPEVTQTPSHQVTQMGQEVILRCVPISNHLYFYWYRQILGQKVEFLVSFYNNEISEKSEIFDDQFSVERPDGSNFTLKIRSTKLEDSAMYFCASSADSYNSPLHFGNGTRLTVT.